These 24 T cell receptor beta chains were all obtained from the same sample, sequenced in a study of T cell repertoires in aging, cancer and after chemotherapy. A mixed TRB-A/B primer pool amplified rearranged TRB by multiplex touch-down PCR. MiXCR was run by TCRdb on the multiplex PCR reads, yielding one entry per CDR3 protein. The sample holds approximately 2,600 distinct CDR3 sequences; roughly three fifths are singletons and the top ten take under 40%. TCR beta rearrangements were amplified from peripheral blood genomic DNA. Input material: blood. The source of these receptors is a human donor with a solid tumor.

This clonotype was picked up a small number of times. This chain joins TRBV6-5 and TRBJ2-3; TRBD2 agrees at 8 bases. CDR1 and CDR2 (germline): MNHEY, SVGAGI. V was pared by 5 bases and J by 0 bases, with 10 bases of the junction left unmatched. The CDR3 totals 17 residues. CDR3 nucleotide sequence: TGTGCCAGCAGTGACACTAGCGGCCTAACTAGCACAGATACGCAGTATTTT. Protein sequence: CASSDTSGLTSTDTQYF.

This clonotype was seen a few times. This chain links TRBV7-2 with TRBJ2-6; TRBD1 matches at 7 bases. The CDR3 has 18 amino acids. V dropped 1 base and J dropped 0; count of bases not matched to a gene: 6. The germline CDR1 and CDR2 sequences are SGHTA and FQGNSA. The CDR3, as DNA: TGTGCCAGCAGCTTAGGCGTCAGGGGGTCCTCTGGGGCCAACGTCCTGACTTTC. Amino acid sequence: CASSLGVRGSSGANVLTF.

The CDR3 sequence is CASSQGGGPNTGELFF. In DNA form, the CDR3 reads TGTGCCAGCAGCCAGGGCGGGGGGCCGAACACCGGGGAGCTGTTTTTT. The chain carries TRBV4-2 and TRBJ2-2, with 8 bases matching TRBD2. Germline loops: CDR1 LGHNA, CDR2 YNFKEQ. V gave up 3 bases and J gave up 0 bases; unmatched junction bases: 3. The CDR3 totals 16 residues.

The V gene is TRBV5-5, the J gene TRBJ2-3, with 9 positions matching TRBD1. This CDR3 region has 15 residues. Germline V CDR1 and CDR2: SGHKS, YYEKEE (reference sequence). V shed 4 bases and J 3 bases; nucleotides not matched to a gene: 6. CDR3 DNA: TGTGCCAGCAGCCGGGGGACAGGGAAGACAGATACGCAGTATTTT. Protein product: CASSRGTGKTDTQYF.

This clonotype was counted a few times. The rearrangement links TRBV24-1 to TRBJ1-2; D gene ambiguous. The CDR3 loop spans 14 amino acids. CDR1 is KGHDR and CDR2 is SFDVKD in the germline V gene. Deletions cut 3 bases from V and 1 base from J, with 8 bases between. CDR3 sequence: CATSDADGNYGYTF. CDR3 nucleotides: TGTGCCACCAGTGATGCGGACGGTAACTATGGCTACACCTTC.

The V gene is TRBV7-3, the J gene TRBJ2-1; TRBD1 is a possible D gene (5 bases). Trimming shortened V by 2 bases and J by 5 bases, and 7 bases separated the two germline ends. The CDR3 is made up of 13 amino acids. Germline values: CDR1 SGHTA, CDR2 FQGTGA. CDR3 DNA: TGTGCCAGCAGCTTAGACAGAAACAATGAGCAGTTCTTC. It translates to CASSLDRNNEQFF.

By share, this clonotype counts as large. The gene calls are TRBV19 and TRBJ1-2, with D tentatively TRBD1 (5 bases). The germline V gene has CDR1 LNHDA and CDR2 SQIVND (reference sequence). Trimming left V 4 bases short and J 10 bases short, with 22 bases between. The CDR3 sequence is 15 residues long. CDR3 sequence reads: CASSSLQGGSFAYTF. In nucleotides, the CDR3 is TGTGCCAGTAGTAGTCTGCAGGGTGGTTCGTTTGCCTACACCTTC.

J is TRBJ2-1 and V is TRBV11-1, with D perhaps matching TRBD2 (6 bases). This CDR3 spans 11 amino acids. The germline V gene encodes CDR1 SGHAT and CDR2 FQDESV (reference sequence). The germline V and J ends were trimmed by 4 bases and 8 bases, with 6 bases remaining between them. CDR3 in DNA: TGTGCCAGCAGCTCTAGCGATGAGCAGTTCTTC. Residues: CASSSSDEQFF.

The rearrangement uses TRBV27 and TRBJ2-3, with TRBD2 matching over 14 bases. Germline assignment: CDR1 MNHEY and CDR2 SMNVEV (reference sequence). CDR3 length equals 18 residues. The V gene end was trimmed by 6 bases and the J gene end by 4 bases; junction bases not matched to a gene: 12. The CDR3 DNA reads as TGTGCCAGCAGCTTGCGACTAGCGGGGGGGCAGGTTTCAGATACGCAGTATTTT. It specifies CASSLRLAGGQVSDTQYF.

This clonotype appeared a single time. An end of the junction does not agree with germline; a read error may underlie this. The chain couples TRBV5-1 to TRBJ1-3, with 8 bases aligning to TRBD1. CDR1 is SGHRS and CDR2 is YFSETQ in the germline V gene. This CDR3 region has 14 residues. The CDR3 loop reads CASSSQGAGNTIYF. The CDR3 DNA reads as TGTGCCAGCAGCTCACAGGGGGCTGGAAACACCATATATTTT.

This clonotype appeared a few times. V is TRBV6-5 and J is TRBJ1-2, with 7 bases that match TRBD1. V shed 6 bases, J shed 4 bases, and the junction held 5 bases outside the gene matches. This CDR3 is built from 13 residues. CDR1 is MNHEY, CDR2 SVGAGI, per germline. The CDR3 region has the DNA TGTGCCAGCAGGGACAGGCACCCCTATGGCTACACCTTC. This encodes CASRDRHPYGYTF.

This clonotype was detected only once. This sequence joins TRBV20-1 and TRBJ1-1; 12 bases are a match to TRBD1. CDR3 length: 15 residues. Germline trimming cut 2 bases from V and 1 base from J; bases unmatched to any gene: 2. The germline gives CDR1 DFQATT, CDR2 SNEGSKA (reference sequence). The CDR3 DNA reads TGCAGTGCTAGAAGGGGACAGGGGGCGAACACTGAAGCTTTCTTT. Translating gives CSARRGQGANTEAFF.

This chain links TRBV15 with TRBJ2-2, with 8 nucleotides matching TRBD1. V lost 5 bases, J lost 3 bases, and 5 bases stayed unmatched. Germline CDR1 is LNHNV and CDR2 is YYDKDF (reference sequence). This CDR3 spans 15 amino acids. CDR3 bases: TGTGCCACCAGCCTGGACAGGGTCGACACCGGGGAGCTGTTTTTT. Encoded protein: CATSLDRVDTGELFF.

This chain joins TRBV28 and TRBJ2-7, with D unresolved. Trimming cost V 4 bases and J 3 bases, with 13 bases left between them. Germline values: CDR1 MDHEN, CDR2 SYDVKM. The CDR3 is 14 residues long. This chain's CDR3 is CASSWASPYYEQYF. The CDR3 DNA is TGTGCCAGCAGTTGGGCCAGCCCTTACTACGAGCAGTACTTC.

The chain has TRBV5-5 and TRBJ1-6; 7 nucleotides agree with TRBD1. CDR1 and CDR2 from the germline V gene are SGHKS and YYEKEE (reference sequence). V shed 5 bases, J shed 4 bases, and the junction held 6 bases outside the gene matches. This CDR3 has 15 amino acids. CDR3 in DNA: TGTGCCAGCAGACAACAGGGGAAATATAATTCACCCCTCCACTTT. This translates into CASRQQGKYNSPLHF.

This clonotype is large by share. The rearrangement uses TRBV28 and TRBJ2-7, with D perhaps TRBD2 (6 bases). V gave up 1 base and J gave up 3 bases, with 13 bases separating them. The CDR3 has 15 residues. Germline V lookup: CDR1 MDHEN, CDR2 SYDVKM. In DNA form, the CDR3 reads TGTGCCAGCAGTTTATTGGGGGGACCACTCTACGAGCAGTACTTC. Its protein product is CASSLLGGPLYEQYF.

The chain carries TRBV6-2 or TRBV6-3 and TRBJ1-1; no reliable D call. The germline V gene has CDR1 MNHEY and CDR2 SVGEGT. The CDR3 contains 14 residues. V was pared by 6 bases and J by 4 bases, with 15 bases between. The CDR3 region has the DNA TGTGCCAGCAGACTTAAGGAGGCATTCACTGAAGCTTTCTTT. It translates to CASRLKEAFTEAFF.

This clonotype was counted a few times. This chain uses TRBV6-5 with TRBJ1-5; D ambiguous. CDR1 is MNHEY, CDR2 SVGAGI, per germline. The CDR3 has 13 residues. V dropped 5 bases and J dropped 3 bases, with 8 bases sitting between them. CDR3 nucleotide sequence: TGTGCCAGCAGTCCCCGGATCAATCAGCCCCAGCATTTT. Encoded protein: CASSPRINQPQHF.

This sequence joins TRBV5-4 and TRBJ1-1; 11 bases match TRBD1. Germline V lookup: CDR1 SGHNT, CDR2 YYREEE (reference sequence). This CDR3 has 14 residues. The V and J ends lost 4 bases and 4 bases, in that order; junction bases with no gene match: 3. The CDR3 sequence is CASSAGTGGTEAFF. The CDR3 region has the DNA TGTGCCAGCAGCGCCGGGACAGGGGGCACTGAAGCTTTCTTT.

The CDR3 DNA reads as TGTGCCAGCAGGGTGGATGGAATTAATGGCTACACCTTC. This translates into CASRVDGINGYTF. This chain connects TRBV6-5 to TRBJ1-2; D unclear. CDR1 is MNHEY, CDR2 SVGAGI, per germline. The CDR3 sequence is 13 residues long. V was shortened by 6 bases and J by 6 bases, with 14 bases between the two germline ends.

The V and J genes are TRBV20-1 and TRBJ2-7; TRBD2 matches 13 bases. V trimming: 6 bases; J trimming: 5 bases; junction bases outside the gene matches: 7. This CDR3 is built from 14 residues. CDR1 is DFQATT and CDR2 is SNEGSKA in the germline V gene (reference sequence). CDR3 region: CSATGLAGYNEQYF. CDR3 in DNA: TGCAGTGCCACGGGACTAGCGGGATATAACGAGCAGTACTTC.

The chain recombines TRBV11-2 with TRBJ1-5; D ambiguous. This CDR3 region has 15 residues. The ends were cut back, 0 bases at V and 0 bases at J, with 6 bases in the middle. Germline V gene lookup returns CDR1 SGHAT and CDR2 FQNNGV. CDR3 loop: CASSLDRSSNQPQHF. DNA of the CDR3: TGTGCCAGCAGCTTAGACAGATCTAGCAATCAGCCCCAGCATTTT. The full variable domain, with the rest looked up from reference TRBV11-2 and TRBJ1-5, is EAGVAQSPRYKIIEKRQSVAFWCNPISGHATLYWYQQILGQGPKLLIQFQNNGVVDDSQLPKDRFSAERLKGVDSTLKIQPAKLEDSAVYLCASSLDRSSNQPQHFGDGTRLSIL.

Comment on this clonotype: A junction boundary mismatches the germline segment, possibly from a read error. This chain uses TRBV5-6 with TRBJ1-2; D is ambiguous. The CDR3 covers 13 residues. The V gene's germline CDR1 is SGHDT and CDR2 YYEEEE. CDR3 sequence: CASSLDASYGYTF. CDR3 bases: TGCGCCAGCAGCTTAGACGCCAGCTATGGCTACACCTTC. The full variable domain, rest sourced from reference TRBV5-6 and TRBJ1-2, is DAGVTQSPTHLIKTRGQQVTLRCSPKSGHDTVSWYQQALGQGPQFIFQYYEEEERQRGNFPDRFSGHQFPNYSSELNVNALLLGDSALYLCASSLDASYGYTFGSGTRLTVV.

This chain connects TRBV5-1 to TRBJ2-2; TRBD1 matches at 9 bases. CDR1 SGHRS and CDR2 YFSETQ come from the germline V gene. Unmatched junction bases numbered 6, after V lost 2 bases and J lost 7 bases. The CDR3 extends over 15 amino acids. This CDR3 is CASSLQDRGIGELFF. The CDR3 bases are TGCGCCAGCAGCTTACAAGACAGGGGGATCGGGGAGCTGTTTTTT.